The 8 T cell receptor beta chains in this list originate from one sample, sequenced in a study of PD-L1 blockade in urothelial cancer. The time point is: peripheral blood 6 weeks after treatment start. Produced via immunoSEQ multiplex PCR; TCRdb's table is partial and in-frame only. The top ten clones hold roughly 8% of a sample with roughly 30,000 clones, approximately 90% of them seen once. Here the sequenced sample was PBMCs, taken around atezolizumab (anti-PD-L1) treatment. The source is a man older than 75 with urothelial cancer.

The CDR3 DNA reads TGTGCCAGCCTCGGGACTAGCGGGAGGGGCGTCTACGAGCAGTACTTC. It translates to CASLGTSGRGVYEQYF. The chain links TRBV6-6 to TRBJ2-7; TRBD2 agrees at 16 bases. The V and J ends lost 8 bases and 3 bases, in that order; junction bases with no gene match: 7. The germline V gene has CDR1 MNHNY and CDR2 SVGAGI (reference sequence). The CDR3 is 16 residues long.

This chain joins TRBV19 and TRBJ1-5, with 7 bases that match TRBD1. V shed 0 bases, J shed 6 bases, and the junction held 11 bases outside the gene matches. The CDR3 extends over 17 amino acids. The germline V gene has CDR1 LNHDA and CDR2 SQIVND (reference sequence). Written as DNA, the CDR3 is TGTGCCAGTAGTATAGATCGGCGACAGGGAGAGGTTCAGCCCCAGCATTTT. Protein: CASSIDRRQGEVQPQHF.

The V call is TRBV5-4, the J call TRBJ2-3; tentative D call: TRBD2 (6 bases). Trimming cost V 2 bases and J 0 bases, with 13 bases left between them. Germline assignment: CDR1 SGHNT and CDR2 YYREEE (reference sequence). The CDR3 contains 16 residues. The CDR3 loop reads CASSLRGSGSTDTQYF. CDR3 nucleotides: TGTGCCAGCAGCTTAAGGGGAAGCGGGAGCACAGATACGCAGTATTTT.

DNA of the CDR3: TGTGCCAGCTCACAGGGACAGGGTGTCGCCTACGAGCAGTACTTC. The encoded protein is CASSQGQGVAYEQYF. This chain connects TRBV7-9 to TRBJ2-7, with 9 positions matching TRBD1. The germline V gene has CDR1 SEHNR and CDR2 FQNEAQ (reference sequence). The length of the CDR3 is 15 residues. Losses at the gene ends were 8 bases for V and 2 bases for J; bases not matched to a gene: 10.

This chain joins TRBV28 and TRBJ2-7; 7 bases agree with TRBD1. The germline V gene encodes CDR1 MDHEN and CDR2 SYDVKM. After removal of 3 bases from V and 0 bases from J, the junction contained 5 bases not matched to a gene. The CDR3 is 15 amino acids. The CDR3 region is CASSLLGTASYEQYF. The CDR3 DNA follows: TGTGCCAGCAGTTTGCTCGGGACAGCCTCCTACGAGCAGTACTTC.

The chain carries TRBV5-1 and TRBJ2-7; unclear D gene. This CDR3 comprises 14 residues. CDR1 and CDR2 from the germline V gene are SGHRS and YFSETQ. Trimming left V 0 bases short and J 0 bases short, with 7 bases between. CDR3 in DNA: TGCGCCAGCAGCTTGGGATCCAGCTCCTACGAGCAGTACTTC. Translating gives CASSLGSSSYEQYF. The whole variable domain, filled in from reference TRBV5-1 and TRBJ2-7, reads KAGVTQTPRYLIKTRGQQVTLSCSPISGHRSVSWYQQTPGQGLQFLFEYFSETQRNKGNFPGRFSGRQFSNSRSEMNVSTLELGDSALYLCASSLGSSSYEQYFGPGTRLTVT.

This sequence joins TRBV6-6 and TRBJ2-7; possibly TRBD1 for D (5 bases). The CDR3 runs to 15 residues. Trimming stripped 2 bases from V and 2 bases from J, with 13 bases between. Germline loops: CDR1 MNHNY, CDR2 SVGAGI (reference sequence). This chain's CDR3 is CASSYGAVGAYEQYF. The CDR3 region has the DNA TGTGCCAGCAGTTACGGGGCGGTAGGGGCCTACGAGCAGTACTTC.

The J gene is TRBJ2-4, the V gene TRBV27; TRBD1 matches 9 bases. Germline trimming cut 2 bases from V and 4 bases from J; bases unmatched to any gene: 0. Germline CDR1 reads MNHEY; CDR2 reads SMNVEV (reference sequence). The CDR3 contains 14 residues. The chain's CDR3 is CASSLGTGKNIQYF. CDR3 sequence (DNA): TGTGCCAGCAGTTTAGGGACAGGGAAAAACATTCAGTACTTC.